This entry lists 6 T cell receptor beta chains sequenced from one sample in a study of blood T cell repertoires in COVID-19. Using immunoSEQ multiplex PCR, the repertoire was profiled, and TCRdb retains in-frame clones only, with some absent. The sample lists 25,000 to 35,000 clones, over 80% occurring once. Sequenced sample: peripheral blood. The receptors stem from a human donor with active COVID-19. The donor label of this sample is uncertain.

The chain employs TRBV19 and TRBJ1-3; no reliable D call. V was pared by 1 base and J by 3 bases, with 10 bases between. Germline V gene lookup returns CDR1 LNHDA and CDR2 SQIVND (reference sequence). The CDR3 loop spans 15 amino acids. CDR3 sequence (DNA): TGTGCCAGTAGTATAGCGGGGAGAGGTGGAAACACCATATATTTT. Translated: CASSIAGRGGNTIYF.

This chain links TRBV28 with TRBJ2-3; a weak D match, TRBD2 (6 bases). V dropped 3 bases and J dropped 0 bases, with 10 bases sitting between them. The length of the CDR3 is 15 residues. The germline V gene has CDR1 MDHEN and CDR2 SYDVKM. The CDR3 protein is CASSFDGTSTDTQYF. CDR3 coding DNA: TGTGCCAGCAGTTTCGACGGGACTAGCACAGATACGCAGTATTTT.

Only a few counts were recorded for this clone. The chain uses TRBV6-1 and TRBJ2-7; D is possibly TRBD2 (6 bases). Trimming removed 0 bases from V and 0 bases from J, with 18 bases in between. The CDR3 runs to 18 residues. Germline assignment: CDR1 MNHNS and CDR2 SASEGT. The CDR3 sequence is CASSEASLNLGGSYEQYF. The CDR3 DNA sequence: TGTGCCAGCAGTGAAGCGTCACTCAACCTGGGGGGCTCCTACGAGCAGTACTTC.

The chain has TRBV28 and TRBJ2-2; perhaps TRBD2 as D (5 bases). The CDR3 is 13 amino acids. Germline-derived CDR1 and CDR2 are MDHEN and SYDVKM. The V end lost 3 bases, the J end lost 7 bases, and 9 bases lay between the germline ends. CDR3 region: CASSFEGYGELFF. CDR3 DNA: TGTGCCAGCAGTTTTGAGGGTTACGGGGAGCTGTTTTTT.

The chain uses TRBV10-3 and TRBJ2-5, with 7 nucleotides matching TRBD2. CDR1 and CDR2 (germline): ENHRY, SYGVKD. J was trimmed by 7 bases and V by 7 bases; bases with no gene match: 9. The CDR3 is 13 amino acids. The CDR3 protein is CAIKDPAGLTQYF. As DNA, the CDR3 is TGTGCCATCAAGGACCCAGCGGGGTTGACCCAGTACTTC.

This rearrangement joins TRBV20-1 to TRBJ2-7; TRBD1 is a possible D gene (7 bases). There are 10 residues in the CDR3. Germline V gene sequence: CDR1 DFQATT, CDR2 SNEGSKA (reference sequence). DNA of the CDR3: TGCAGGGGAGGACAGGTAGAGCAGTACTTC. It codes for CRGGQVEQYF.